This entry lists 23 T cell receptor beta chains sequenced from one sample in a study of blood T cell repertoires in COVID-19. TCRdb's copy holds only in-frame clones and misses some; the assay was immunoSEQ multiplex PCR. This sample has about 89,000 clones, with 90% to 95% found just once. The specimen was peripheral blood. All receptors derive from a human donor with active COVID-19. The donor label of this sample is uncertain.

The V gene is TRBV28, the J gene TRBJ2-7, with D possibly being TRBD1 (6 bases). The germline V gene encodes CDR1 MDHEN and CDR2 SYDVKM. There are 13 residues in the CDR3. V lost 4 bases, J lost 3 bases, and 10 bases lay in between. The CDR3 sequence: CASSSTGFYEQYF. For the CDR3, the DNA is TGTGCCAGCAGTTCGACAGGATTCTACGAGCAGTACTTC.

This rearrangement joins TRBV7-9 to TRBJ1-4; D is perhaps TRBD1 (5 bases). Trimming shortened V by 1 base and J by 8 bases, and 8 bases separated the two germline ends. Germline lookup yields CDR1 SEHNR and CDR2 FQNEAQ (reference sequence). The CDR3 is 13 amino acids. The CDR3 region is CASSLEAGEKLFF. The CDR3 DNA reads as TGTGCCAGCAGCTTAGAGGCAGGGGAAAAACTGTTTTTT.

The DNA for the CDR3 is TGTGCCAGTAGTTTAGCGGGCGAGCAGTACTTC. It encodes CASSLAGEQYF. The V call is TRBV19, the J call TRBJ2-7; the match to TRBD2 covers 7 bases. Unmatched junction bases numbered 1, after V lost 5 bases and J lost 6 bases. CDR3 length: 11 amino acids. Germline assignment: CDR1 LNHDA and CDR2 SQIVND (reference sequence).

V gene TRBV5-4 combines with J gene TRBJ2-2, with 8 positions matching TRBD2. The CDR3 totals 15 residues. Germline V gene data show CDR1 as SGHNT and CDR2 as YYREEE (reference sequence). With 4 bases clipped from V and 7 bases from J, the junction kept 9 bases outside the gene matches. The CDR3 here is CASSREAGGIGELFF. In nucleotides, the CDR3 is TGTGCCAGCAGCCGGGAGGCGGGGGGAATCGGGGAGCTGTTTTTT.

CDR3 region: CAISEHRAGEGTEQFF. The CDR3 nucleotides are TGTGCCATCAGTGAACACAGGGCCGGGGAAGGAACAGAGCAGTTCTTC. The chain carries TRBV10-3 and TRBJ2-1; possible D gene TRBD1, 6 bases. The CDR3 is made up of 16 amino acids. Trimming shortened V by 3 bases and J by 10 bases, and 22 bases separated the two germline ends. Germline V CDR1 and CDR2: ENHRY, SYGVKD.

This clone occurred once. This chain uses TRBV19 with TRBJ2-7; 8 nucleotides match TRBD1. CDR1 and CDR2 from the germline V gene are LNHDA and SQIVND (reference sequence). Trimming at V came to 3 bases and at J to 2 bases, leaving 9 bases not matched to a gene. The CDR3 runs 16 residues. The CDR3 DNA follows: TGTGCCAGTAGTATCCCTGGAAACAGGGGGGCCTACGAGCAGTACTTC. Translation: CASSIPGNRGAYEQYF. The full variable domain, its missing parts supplied by reference TRBV19 and TRBJ2-7, is DGGITQSPKYLFRKEGQNVTLSCEQNLNHDAMYWYRQDPGQGLRLIYYSQIVNDFQKGDIAEGYSVSREKKESFPLTVTSAQKNPTAFYLCASSIPGNRGAYEQYFGPGTRLTVT.

Points on this clone: A read error may account for a junction end that differs from germline. This chain links TRBV5-1 with TRBJ2-2; perhaps TRBD2 as D (5 bases). The germline V gene has CDR1 SGHRS and CDR2 YFSETQ. This CDR3 has 16 amino acids. The CDR3 DNA reads TGCGCCAGCAAAGGGAGCTCAGCGGCGAATACCGGGGAGCTGTTTTTT. It encodes CASKGSSAANTGELFF.

V usage is TRBV24-1 and J usage is TRBJ2-3; TRBD2 matches 10 bases. This CDR3 has 17 amino acids. Germline-derived CDR1 and CDR2 are KGHDR and SFDVKD. The ends lost 1 base at V and 5 bases at J; junction bases unmatched: 8. The CDR3 coding sequence is TGTGCCACCAGTGATTTAAAGCTAGCGGGAGTTGGAGATACGCAGTATTTT. Its protein product is CATSDLKLAGVGDTQYF.

The gene calls are TRBV27 and TRBJ1-5; D possibly corresponds to TRBD1 (5 bases). V was cut by 3 bases and J by 4 bases, with 10 bases left in between. CDR3 length equals 14 residues. CDR1 and CDR2 from the germline V gene are MNHEY and SMNVEV (reference sequence). CDR3 sequence (DNA): TGTGCCAGCAGTTTGCAGGGTAGGAATCAGCCCCAGCATTTT. Translation: CASSLQGRNQPQHF.

The chain has TRBV5-1 and TRBJ2-2, with 8 bases that match TRBD1. The CDR3 runs to 15 residues. Germline lookup yields CDR1 SGHRS and CDR2 YFSETQ. The ends lost 5 bases at V and 1 base at J; junction bases unmatched: 4. The CDR3 DNA reads as TGCGCCAGCAGGACCGGGACAGGGAACACCGGGGAGCTGTTTTTT. The encoded protein is CASRTGTGNTGELFF.

V gene TRBV23-1 combines with J gene TRBJ1-5, with a tentative D call TRBD1 (6 bases). TRBV23-1 is designated an ORF whose function remains uncertain. V was clipped by 1 base and J by 7 bases, with 17 bases between them. This CDR3 contains 16 residues. For the CDR3, the DNA is TGCGCCAGCAGTCAATTTATTACAGGGCGGACGCAGCCCCAGCATTTT. It is translated as CASSQFITGRTQPQHF.

The rearrangement uses TRBV6-5 and TRBJ1-2; D remains ambiguous. CDR1 and CDR2 (germline): MNHEY, SVGAGI. The CDR3 consists of 13 residues. V dropped 3 bases and J dropped 7 bases, with 12 bases sitting between them. The CDR3 DNA reads TGTGCCAGCAGTTATTCCGAGTCTGGTGGCTACACCTTC. Translation: CASSYSESGGYTF.

The chain links TRBV25-1 to TRBJ1-4; the match to TRBD1 covers 9 bases. J was trimmed by 5 bases and V by 5 bases; bases with no gene match: 6. This CDR3 has 15 residues. The germline V gene encodes CDR1 MGHDK and CDR2 SYGVNS. In DNA, the CDR3 is TGTGCCAGCAGTCCCGGACAGGGGCTAAATGAAAAACTGTTTTTT. Translated, it gives CASSPGQGLNEKLFF.

This clone was seen a single time. V usage is TRBV10-1 and J usage is TRBJ1-1, with 9 bases aligning to TRBD1. Germline-derived CDR1 and CDR2 are WNHNN and SYGVQD (reference sequence). V was pared by 4 bases and J by 8 bases, with 8 bases of the junction left unmatched. The CDR3 has 14 residues. The CDR3 coding sequence is TGCGCCAGCAGTGTCCTACCCGGGACAGGGGAAGCTTTCTTT. It is translated as CASSVLPGTGEAFF.

V gene TRBV7-2 combines with J gene TRBJ2-7, with D maybe TRBD1 (5 bases). The germline V gene encodes CDR1 SGHTA and CDR2 FQGNSA. Trimming left V 7 bases short and J 6 bases short, with 13 bases between. CDR3 length: 12 residues. The CDR3 is CASTIGAGEQYF. The CDR3 coding sequence is TGTGCCAGCACCATTGGGGCCGGCGAGCAGTACTTC.

V gene TRBV18 combines with J gene TRBJ1-4; D is undetermined. The V gene lost 3 bases and the J gene lost 7 bases, with 12 bases spanning the gap. The CDR3 extends over 14 amino acids. CDR1 KGHSH and CDR2 LQKENI come from the germline V gene. CDR3 sequence reads: CASSPVETGEKLFF. DNA for the CDR3: TGTGCCAGCTCACCGGTGGAAACGGGTGAAAAACTGTTTTTT.

The CDR3 region has the DNA TGCGCCAGCGGAGGGACAGCGAGCTCCTACGAGCAGTACTTC. Translating gives CASGGTASSYEQYF. The chain is built from TRBV5-1 and TRBJ2-7; tentatively, D is TRBD1 (7 bases). Germline values: CDR1 SGHRS, CDR2 YFSETQ. The V end was cut by 7 bases, the J end by 0 bases, with 14 bases between. The CDR3 covers 14 residues.

The V and J genes are TRBV29-1 and TRBJ2-7, with a possible D match to TRBD2 (7 bases). This CDR3 spans 13 amino acids. Germline V gene sequence: CDR1 SQVTM, CDR2 ANQGSEA. The ends were cut back, 5 bases at V and 2 bases at J, with 13 bases in the middle. In DNA form, the CDR3 reads TGCAGCGTTTGGGGAGGGGGGGCCTACGAGCAGTACTTC. Encoded protein: CSVWGGGAYEQYF.

The chain joins TRBV28 to TRBJ2-5; 7 bases match TRBD2. V trimming: 7 bases; J trimming: 5 bases; junction bases outside the gene matches: 10. The germline V gene has CDR1 MDHEN and CDR2 SYDVKM. The CDR3 length is 14 residues. This chain's CDR3 is CASTPSGGRETQYF. The CDR3 DNA reads TGTGCCAGCACCCCTAGCGGAGGGCGGGAGACCCAGTACTTC. Full variable domain (missing parts from reference TRBV28 and TRBJ2-5): DVKVTQSSRYLVKRTGEKVFLECVQDMDHENMFWYRQDPGLGLRLIYFSYDVKMKEKGDIPEGYSVSREKKERFSLILESASTNQTSMYLCASTPSGGRETQYFGPGTRLLVL.

The genes are TRBV3-1 (or the pseudogene TRBV3-2) and TRBJ2-1, with D perhaps matching TRBD2 (5 bases). CDR1 is LGHDT, CDR2 YNNKEL, per germline (reference sequence). The CDR3 sequence is 14 residues long. V was trimmed by 3 bases and J by 7 bases, leaving 13 bases between them. The CDR3 sequence: CASSQLALGNEQFF. The CDR3 region has the DNA TGTGCCAGCAGCCAGCTAGCCCTGGGTAATGAGCAGTTCTTC.

The V and J genes are TRBV19 and TRBJ1-1; the match to TRBD1 covers 7 bases. The length of the CDR3 is 14 residues. The V gene's germline CDR1 is LNHDA and CDR2 SQIVND (reference sequence). Trimming took 5 bases from V and 4 from J; bases not matched to a gene: 7. The DNA for the CDR3 is TGTGCCAGTAGTCTACAGGGGAGAGGCACTGAAGCTTTCTTT. Its translation: CASSLQGRGTEAFF.

The chain couples TRBV28 to TRBJ2-3; D gene uncertain. The V and J ends lost 2 bases and 8 bases respectively, with 11 bases between them. The CDR3 has 13 amino acids. Per germline, CDR1 MDHEN and CDR2 SYDVKM. This chain's CDR3 is CASSLRIRSTQYF. The CDR3 DNA sequence: TGTGCCAGCAGTTTAAGGATTAGGAGTACGCAGTATTTT.

The V gene is TRBV14, the J gene TRBJ2-3, with a tentative D call TRBD2 (6 bases). Trimming removed 0 bases from V and 4 bases from J, with 11 bases in between. CDR3 size: 15 residues. Germline values: CDR1 SGHDN, CDR2 FVKESK. CDR3 DNA sequence: TGTGCCAGCAGCCAAGATCGGGGACTCGCAGATACGCAGTATTTT. Amino acids: CASSQDRGLADTQYF.